This TCR beta chain originates from a study of blood T cell repertoires in COVID-19 (dated by TCRdb to 2018 to 2020). The study in broad terms: The collaborator samples originated in the United States, Italy and Spain and spanned the acute and convalescent phases of COVID-19. The samples were drawn from two sources: the first 160 participants of the ongoing ImmuneRACE study, and 1,200 or so subjects contributed by 6 global collaborators. The repertoires were made available in a free public database intended to serve as a resource for research on the immune response to SARS-CoV-2. The material from the prospective study consisted of cDNA or gDNA derived from T cells, B-cell-depleted T cells, or PBMCs. Nearly every sample came with metadata listing a de-identified subject ID, COVID-19 status, age in years and sex. Where HLA class I and class II types were available, the types were taken from metadata supplied by the sample provider, not from assay-based typing. The dataset comprised deeply sampled blood TCRbeta repertoires from subjects exposed to, actively infected with, or recovered from COVID-19. Study-wide conclusions, independent of this receptor: How much clinical and demographic metadata was included differed by source and by participant, and the metadata was provided uncurated.

TCRbeta CDR3 regions were amplified from genomic DNA using the immunoSEQ Assay, a bias-controlled multiplex PCR. The original methods were these. The number of nucleated cells in each sample was estimated from the amplification of reference gene primers within the assay. To quantify the absolute abundance of each unique TCRbeta CDR3 rearrangement, sequence reads were collapsed and filtered. For each sample, productive Simpson clonality was calculated by taking the square root of Simpson's diversity index across productive rearrangements. The immuneACCESS repertoire file appears here via TCRdb, limited to in-frame rearrangements. These files lack a portion of the clones; in checked studies, under half of the deficit traces to unresolved V genes, and the cause of the others is not known. That table furnishes V, J and clone size, whereas the DNA furnished D and trimming. The sample table holds some 13,000 clones, of which about 93% were seen once. The biggest ten clones account for about 28% of the sample.

Each collaborating institution followed its own protocols to collect whole blood in K2EDTA tubes. For TCRbeta analysis, collaborator samples were shipped as frozen whole blood, as isolated PBMCs, or as DNA extracted from either sample type. Points on this clone: Its binding antigen is unknown. It has no much larger one-base neighbor in the sample; base qualities were not kept.

Source material: peripheral blood. The source of this sequence is a woman aged 70-85 years with active COVID-19.

The CDR3: CAWGERVASPLHF. The DNA reads TGTGCCTGGGGCGAGAGGGTTGCTTCACCCCTCCACTTT. The chain employs TRBV30 and TRBJ1-6; no D gene call is confident. For CDR1 and CDR2, the germline V gene (reference sequence) lists GTSNPN and SVGIG. V and J lose 5 bases and 9 bases, and a span of 14 bases separates them. From the cysteine up to the phenylalanine, the CDR3 has a length of 13 residues. The retained sequence is limited to the CDR3, 39 bases, with the frame set at the first base. Outside the CDR3, residues come from the reference TRBV30 and TRBJ1-6 proteins, so the full variable domain is: SQTIHQWPATLVQPVGSPLSLECTVEGTSNPNLYWYRQAAGRGLQLLFYSVGIGQISSEVPQNLSASRPQDRQFILSSKKLLLSDSGFYLCAWGERVASPLHFGNGTRLTVT.